Each of the 7 T cell receptor beta chains below was sequenced from the same sample in a study of cytomegalovirus exposure and HLA in healthy donors. This PCR relied on a set of 60 Vbeta primers and 13 Jbeta primers. The protocol was immunoSEQ multiplex PCR, while the TCRdb copy is restricted to in-frame clones and leaves out a portion. The sample consists of some 150,000 clones, 60% to 80% of them appearing once. Sequencing was performed on PBMCs. The origin of the receptors is a female donor in good health and CMV-seronegative.

V and J are TRBV5-4 and TRBJ1-1; 9 bases agree with TRBD1. Germline CDR1 reads SGHNT; CDR2 reads YYREEE (reference sequence). CDR3 length: 15 residues. After removal of 4 bases from V and 4 bases from J, the junction contained 8 bases not matched to a gene. The CDR3 spells CASSRQGDMGTEAFF. DNA of the CDR3: TGTGCCAGCAGCCGACAGGGGGACATGGGCACTGAAGCTTTCTTT.

The chain carries TRBV19 and TRBJ2-3; possibly TRBD2 for D (5 bases). The V and J ends lost 10 bases and 1 base respectively, with 12 bases between them. CDR3 size: 13 residues. Germline lookup yields CDR1 LNHDA and CDR2 SQIVND (reference sequence). The chain's CDR3 is CATTLGGTDTQYF. For the CDR3, the DNA is TGTGCCACCACCCTCGGGGGCACAGATACGCAGTATTTT.

In nucleotides, the CDR3 is TGTGCCAGCAGCAGCCAGGCGTCTAGCACAGATACGCAGTATTTT. The encoded protein is CASSSQASSTDTQYF. This sequence joins TRBV6-5 and TRBJ2-3, with D hard to call. This CDR3 has 15 residues. Per the germline V gene, CDR1 is MNHEY and CDR2 is SVGAGI. V lost 6 bases and J lost 0, with 13 bases in between.

V gene TRBV27 combines with J gene TRBJ2-7; 12 bases align to TRBD2. Losses at the gene ends were 5 bases for V and 4 bases for J; bases not matched to a gene: 6. The CDR3 contains 15 residues. Germline loops: CDR1 MNHEY, CDR2 SMNVEV (reference sequence). The CDR3 is CASSISSGRVYEQYF. In DNA, the CDR3 is TGTGCCAGCAGTATTTCTAGCGGGAGGGTTTACGAGCAGTACTTC.

The chain links TRBV30 to TRBJ2-5; possible D gene TRBD2, 5 bases. V shed 2 bases and J shed 2 bases, with 15 bases lying between them. Per germline, CDR1 GTSNPN and CDR2 SVGIG (reference sequence). CDR3 length equals 15 residues. The DNA of the CDR3 is TGTGCCTGGAGTCCCCCCTTGGGAGCGCAAGAGACCCAGTACTTC. Protein: CAWSPPLGAQETQYF.

The chain uses TRBV7-6 and TRBJ2-5; the D gene is possibly TRBD1 (5 bases). The DNA end is more similar to TRBJ2-7, so the J call may be wrong. This CDR3 has 12 residues. Germline V lookup: CDR1 SGHVS, CDR2 FNYEAQ. The CDR3 spells CASSLQGFEQYF. CDR3 DNA sequence: TGTGCCAGCAGCTTACAGGGATTCGAGCAGTACTTC.

V and J are TRBV10-3 and TRBJ2-2; 9 bases line up with TRBD2. The V gene end was trimmed by 4 bases and the J gene end by 5 bases; junction bases not matched to a gene: 5. The CDR3 is 15 amino acids. Germline lookup yields CDR1 ENHRY and CDR2 SYGVKD. CDR3 sequence reads: CAISAISGSTGELFF. CDR3 DNA sequence: TGTGCCATCAGTGCTATTAGCGGGAGTACCGGGGAGCTGTTTTTT.